This T cell receptor beta chain was recovered during a study of T cell clusters in autoimmune cytopenias. The study's findings and limits: A dominant lymphoma-associated repertoire apparently masked the cluster-lack signature in secondary cytopenia versus chronic lymphocytic leukemia. Healthy donors had about 3.1-fold more exclusive TRB clusters than active autoimmune hepatitis patients. TRB repertoire shifts in secondary cytopenia and chronic lymphocytic leukemia mostly reflected lymphoma, not autoimmunity. Primary autoimmune cytopenia patients seemingly lacked the physiological T cell clusters found in healthy donors.

CDR1 is DFQATT and CDR2 is SNEGSKA in the germline V gene (reference sequence). The CDR3 extends over 13 amino acids. By frequency, this clonotype is medium-sized (0.01 to 0.1%). What it binds is unknown. TRB was amplified by touch-down multiplex PCR, primer pools A and B combined. TCRdb reworked the multiplex PCR reads into one entry per CDR3 protein, no DNA. The sample is made up of 750 to 950 distinct CDR3 sequences, and the top ten hold less than 25% of it. Each sample's input was around 250 ng genomic DNA, 40,000 or so genome equivalents. The sequenced sample consisted of peripheral blood. This TCR was sampled from a human donor with an autoimmune cytopenia or autoimmune hepatitis (not recorded which). The chain couples TRBV20-1 to TRBJ1-5; with no DNA, the TCRdb D assignment of TRBD1 cannot be verified. CDR3: CSARRTVNQPQHF.